The 18 T cell receptor beta chains listed next were all sequenced from one sample in a study of cytomegalovirus exposure and HLA in healthy donors. The PCR made use of 60 Vbeta and 13 Jbeta primers. Sequencing used immunoSEQ multiplex PCR; TCRdb keeps in-frame clones, though not all of them. The sample has fewer than 200,000 clones; around 80% are singletons. Sample: PBMCs. Receptors were obtained from a young woman in good health and CMV-seronegative.

This clone was picked up a small number of times. This chain joins TRBV7-2 and TRBJ2-5; D is perhaps TRBD2 (7 bases). The germline V gene has CDR1 SGHTA and CDR2 FQGNSA. The CDR3 runs to 16 residues. The V end lost 3 bases, the J end lost 2 bases, and 16 bases lay between the germline ends. The CDR3 sequence: CASSFGGAGRQETQYF. CDR3 nucleotides: TGTGCCAGCAGCTTTGGGGGGGCAGGGAGACAAGAGACCCAGTACTTC. Drawing the rest from reference TRBV7-2 and TRBJ2-5, the complete variable domain is GAGVSQSPSNKVTEKGKDVELRCDPISGHTALYWYRQSLGQGLEFLIYFQGNSAPDKSGLPSDRFSAERTGGSVSTLTIQRTQQEDSAVYLCASSFGGAGRQETQYFGPGTRLLVL.

This clone was picked up a small number of times. The chain links TRBV5-8 to TRBJ2-7; a possible D gene is TRBD2 (6 bases). The CDR3 runs to 14 residues. From germline, CDR1 is SGHTS and CDR2 YDEGEE. Trimming shortened V by 6 bases and J by 3 bases, and 16 bases separated the two germline ends. Written as DNA, the CDR3 is TGTGCCAGCACCATCTACTCGGAGGGCTACGAGCAGTACTTC. It specifies CASTIYSEGYEQYF.

The chain links TRBV28 to TRBJ2-1; D might be TRBD1 (6 bases). The length of the CDR3 is 13 residues. The V gene's germline CDR1 is MDHEN and CDR2 SYDVKM. Trimming cost V 6 bases and J 3 bases, with 9 bases left between them. CDR3 DNA sequence: TGTGCCAGCAGACAGGGTCTCTACAATGAGCAGTTCTTC. This encodes CASRQGLYNEQFF.

This clone was seen once. This sequence joins TRBV21-1 and TRBJ2-2; TRBD1, the D gene given by the table, was not confirmed from the DNA. TRBV21-1 has pseudogene status. The CDR3 has 16 amino acids. The CDR3 region has the DNA TGTGCCAGCATTGTCGCCGGGACAATGAACACCGGGGAGCTGTTTTTT. This encodes CASIVAGTMNTGELFF.

CDR3 nucleotide sequence: TGTGCCAGTAGTATAGATTCGGCTAGCGGGGGGTACAATGAGCAGTTCTTC. This translates into CASSIDSASGGYNEQFF. This sequence joins TRBV19 and TRBJ2-1, with TRBD2 matching 11 bases. The germline CDR1 and CDR2 sequences are LNHDA and SQIVND (reference sequence). The ends lost 0 bases at V and 4 bases at J; junction bases unmatched: 5. The CDR3 is 17 residues long.

V usage is TRBV7-8 and J usage is TRBJ2-1; D gene uncertain. Germline-derived CDR1 and CDR2 are SGHVS and FQNEAQ. V was trimmed by 1 base and J by 8 bases, leaving 3 bases between them. This CDR3 is 11 amino acids long. The CDR3 nucleotides read TGTGCCAGCAGCTTAGTCGATGAGCAGTTCTTC. It specifies CASSLVDEQFF.

The CDR3 nucleotides are TGTGCCAGCAGCTTAGAGGGGACAATGCTTAATTCACCCCTCCACTTT. Protein: CASSLEGTMLNSPLHF. V and J are TRBV7-8 and TRBJ1-6; D possibly corresponds to TRBD1 (6 bases). The CDR3 is 16 amino acids. Germline V gene sequence: CDR1 SGHVS, CDR2 FQNEAQ. Trimming removed 1 base from V and 6 bases from J, with 13 bases in between.

The chain recombines TRBV6-5 with TRBJ1-2; TRBD1 aligns across 8 bases. Per the germline V gene, CDR1 is MNHEY and CDR2 is SVGAGI. The CDR3 runs to 15 residues. The V gene end was trimmed by 0 bases and the J gene end by 2 bases; junction bases not matched to a gene: 2. CDR3 nucleotides: TGTGCCAGCAGTTACTCGGACAGGGTAAACTATGGCTACACCTTC. Its translation is CASSYSDRVNYGYTF.

Remarks on this clone: Mismatch with germline at one junction end may stem from a read error. The chain couples TRBV27 to TRBJ2-6, with 8 bases fitting TRBD1. Germline V gene sequence: CDR1 MNHEY, CDR2 SMNVEV (reference sequence). CDR3 length equals 16 residues. CDR3 DNA: TGTGCCAGCAGTATCCGGACAGGGTTTGGGGCCAACGGCCTGACTTTC. Its protein is CASSIRTGFGANGLTF.

This chain links TRBV19 with TRBJ2-2, with a tentative D call TRBD1 (7 bases). The V and J ends lost 6 bases and 4 bases respectively, with 30 bases between them. Germline V gene lookup returns CDR1 LNHDA and CDR2 SQIVND (reference sequence). The CDR3 is made up of 20 amino acids. The CDR3, as DNA: TGTGCCAGTAGCACGCCTCGACAGGGTCTAATGGCGGGAAGCACCGGGGAGCTGTTTTTT. Protein product: CASSTPRQGLMAGSTGELFF.

The rearrangement joins TRBV30 to TRBJ2-7, with TRBD1 identical over 8 bases. The V gene's germline CDR1 is GTSNPN and CDR2 SVGIG (reference sequence). V was pared by 2 bases and J by 6 bases, with 3 bases of the junction left unmatched. The CDR3 runs 12 residues. For the CDR3, the DNA is TGTGCCTGGAGTCCCGACAGGGGCGAGCAGTACTTC. It yields the protein CAWSPDRGEQYF.

CDR3 amino acids: CASSLSRLAETTGELFF. DNA for the CDR3: TGTGCCAGCAGCTTATCGCGGCTAGCGGAGACCACCGGGGAGCTGTTTTTT. J is TRBJ2-2 and V is TRBV7-6; 7 bases are a match to TRBD2. The CDR3 contains 17 residues. V lost 2 bases to trimming and J lost 4 bases; unmatched junction nucleotides: 10. Germline V gives CDR1 SGHVS, CDR2 FNYEAQ.

V usage is TRBV2 and J usage is TRBJ2-5, with D maybe TRBD1 (5 bases). The CDR3 is made up of 14 amino acids. Trimming took 2 bases from V and 3 from J, leaving 10 bases between them. Germline V gives CDR1 SNHLY, CDR2 FYNNEI. The CDR3 sequence: CASSELQAKETQYF. The DNA of the CDR3 is TGTGCCAGCAGTGAACTACAGGCCAAAGAGACCCAGTACTTC.

J is TRBJ2-2 and V is TRBV4-3; 13 nucleotides align to TRBD2. The CDR3 totals 18 residues. Trimming took 0 bases from V and 4 from J; bases not matched to a gene: 5. CDR1 LGHNA and CDR2 YSLEER come from the germline V gene. CDR3 loop: CASSQEPRTSGGTGELFF. The CDR3 region has the DNA TGCGCCAGCAGCCAAGAACCCCGGACTAGCGGGGGCACCGGGGAGCTGTTTTTT.

The rearrangement links TRBV5-4 to TRBJ2-5; D perhaps matches TRBD2 (5 bases). Trimming shortened V by 4 bases and J by 5 bases, and 21 bases separated the two germline ends. Germline CDR1 is SGHNT and CDR2 is YYREEE (reference sequence). The CDR3 has 16 amino acids. As DNA, the CDR3 is TGTGCCAGCAGCCCACCGTCCGGGGTTCTGGGGGAGACCCAGTACTTC. It translates to CASSPPSGVLGETQYF.

This rearrangement joins TRBV19 to TRBJ2-2; 8 positions agree with TRBD2. After removal of 7 bases from V and 5 bases from J, the junction contained 3 bases not matched to a gene. The CDR3 contains 13 residues. Germline CDR1 and CDR2: LNHDA and SQIVND (reference sequence). The CDR3 nucleotides are TGTGCCAGTAAAGCGGGGGAGACCGGGGAGCTGTTTTTT. Translation gives CASKAGETGELFF.

Written as DNA, the CDR3 is TGTGCCAGCAGCTTAGGTGGGACAGGGGCTTACACCTTC. Its protein product is CASSLGGTGAYTF. The chain uses TRBV11-2 and TRBJ1-2, with TRBD1 identical over 10 bases. This CDR3 has 13 residues. Per germline, CDR1 SGHAT and CDR2 FQNNGV. J lost 11 bases, V lost 1 base, and 4 bases had no gene match. The full variable domain, rest sourced from reference TRBV11-2 and TRBJ1-2, is EAGVAQSPRYKIIEKRQSVAFWCNPISGHATLYWYQQILGQGPKLLIQFQNNGVVDDSQLPKDRFSAERLKGVDSTLKIQPAKLEDSAVYLCASSLGGTGAYTFGSGTRLTVV.

The chain employs TRBV19 and TRBJ1-4, with D unclear. The V gene lost 4 bases and the J gene lost 0 bases, with 9 bases spanning the gap. This CDR3 comprises 15 residues. Germline lookup yields CDR1 LNHDA and CDR2 SQIVND (reference sequence). CDR3 in amino acids: CASSRTVATNEKLFF. CDR3 nucleotide sequence: TGTGCCAGTAGTAGAACGGTTGCAACTAATGAAAAACTGTTTTTT.